Below are 12 T cell receptor beta chains sequenced from a single sample in a study of post-analysis software for immune sequencing data (dated by TCRdb to about 2015). Findings and caveats that apply to the study as a whole: Significantly higher frequencies in patients than in controls were found for five or six TRBV segments, including TRBV5-6, TRBV5-1 and TRBV20-1.

What these receptors recognize is not known. Library preparation employed PCR. The instrument given in TCRdb is Illumina HiSeq 2500. To reduce PCR and sequencing biases, unique molecular identifiers were incorporated into the TCR beta cDNA libraries. Using fastp at Q25 and MiXCR, TCRdb reprocessed the public reads and kept productive beta chains. All rows with the same CDR3 protein become a single entry with the most common DNA and genes. This sample has roughly 650,000 distinct CDR3 sequences in its table, and approximately 59% of those were observed once. Approximately 10% of the sample is taken by the ten largest. Input material: blood. The receptor set was obtained from a girl aged 2 to 10 with multiple sclerosis.

This clonotype has only one observation. V gene TRBV4-3 combines with J gene TRBJ1-5; perhaps TRBD1 as D (6 bases). Trimming left V 4 bases short and J 2 bases short, with 12 bases between. Germline V gives CDR1 LGHNA, CDR2 YSLEER. The CDR3 runs to 15 residues. CDR3 DNA: TGCGCCAGCAGCCCACACAGGGACGGCAATCAGCCCCAGCATTTT. It yields the protein CASSPHRDGNQPQHF.

This clonotype appeared once. This chain uses TRBV24-1 with TRBJ2-1; the D gene is possibly TRBD1 (6 bases). Germline V CDR1 and CDR2: KGHDR, SFDVKD. The CDR3 length is 14 residues. V lost 2 bases, J lost 6 bases, and 10 bases lay in between. DNA for the CDR3: TGTGCCACCAGTGATTCGACAGGTCCCAATGAGCAGTTCTTC. Its protein product is CATSDSTGPNEQFF.

In this sample, this clonotype turned up a few times. The gene calls are TRBV10-3 and TRBJ2-3; D unresolved. The V gene's germline CDR1 is ENHRY and CDR2 SYGVKD. The CDR3 is 15 amino acids. V lost 0 bases and J lost 6, with 13 bases in between. The CDR3 DNA sequence: TGTGCCATCAGTGAGTCGACCGGCTCCGGGGATACGCAGTATTTT. As protein: CAISESTGSGDTQYF.

The chain uses TRBV7-2 and TRBJ2-3; D not resolved. The length of the CDR3 is 16 residues. From germline, CDR1 is SGHTA and CDR2 FQGNSA. Trimming stripped 5 bases from V and 3 bases from J, with 18 bases between. The CDR3 loop is CASSIARRFWTDTQYF. In nucleotides, the CDR3 is TGTGCCAGCAGCATCGCTCGACGGTTTTGGACAGATACGCAGTATTTT.

This clonotype was recorded a few times. Its ends do not fully match the called genes, so a read error is possible. The genes are TRBV5-1 and TRBJ2-1, with 11 nucleotides matching TRBD2. This CDR3 is built from 15 residues. Germline loops: CDR1 SGHRS, CDR2 YFSETQ. CDR3 DNA sequence: TGTGCCAGCAGCGCTCCGGGACTAGCGGTGCATGAGCAGTTCTTC. Amino acid sequence: CASSAPGLAVHEQFF.

A few counts support this clonotype. This chain joins TRBV7-9 and TRBJ2-7; a possible D gene is TRBD2 (6 bases). Germline V gene sequence: CDR1 SEHNR, CDR2 FQNEAQ (reference sequence). The CDR3 extends over 13 amino acids. V gave up 2 bases and J gave up 6 bases, with 11 bases separating them. CDR3 nucleotides: TGTGCCAGCAGCTTACTCCTCGGGAGCGAGCAGTACTTC. Translating it yields CASSLLLGSEQYF. Full variable domain (rest looked up from reference TRBV7-9 and TRBJ2-7): DTGVSQNPRHKITKRGQNVTFRCDPISEHNRLYWYRQTLGQGPEFLTYFQNEAQLEKSRLLSDRFSAERPKGSFSTLEIQRTEQGDSAMYLCASSLLLGSEQYFGPGTRLTVT.

Only a few counts were recorded for this clonotype. V and J are TRBV15 and TRBJ2-3; D gene ambiguous. CDR3 size: 13 residues. Deletions cut 2 bases from V and 6 bases from J, with 9 bases between. Germline V gene data show CDR1 as LNHNV and CDR2 as YYDKDF (reference sequence). The CDR3 bases are TGTGCCACCAGCAGACCTTCCTGGGATACGCAGTATTTT. Protein product: CATSRPSWDTQYF.

The chain joins TRBV2 to TRBJ1-2, with 11 nucleotides matching TRBD1. The J segment lost 0 bases and the V segment lost 6 bases, leaving 12 bases of the junction unmatched. CDR1 is SNHLY and CDR2 is FYNNEI in the germline V gene. This CDR3 contains 18 residues. CDR3 residues: CASRMPGTGGPSNYGYTF. DNA of the CDR3: TGTGCCAGCAGGATGCCCGGGACAGGGGGACCTTCTAACTATGGCTACACCTTC. Combining the CDR3 with reference TRBV2 and TRBJ1-2 gives the whole variable domain EPEVTQTPSHQVTQMGQEVILRCVPISNHLYFYWYRQILGQKVEFLVSFYNNEISEKSEIFDDQFSVERPDGSNFTLKIRSTKLEDSAMYFCASRMPGTGGPSNYGYTFGSGTRLTVV.

This clonotype was seen a handful of times. V gene TRBV6-6 combines with J gene TRBJ1-5; tentatively, D is TRBD1 (5 bases). Germline CDR1 is MNHNY and CDR2 is SVGAGI (reference sequence). V gave up 6 bases and J gave up 6 bases, with 18 bases separating them. The CDR3 consists of 15 residues. The chain's CDR3 is CASRSSGGAGQPQHF. The CDR3 DNA reads TGTGCCAGCAGGTCCTCGGGGGGTGCCGGTCAGCCCCAGCATTTT.

This rearrangement joins TRBV7-2 to TRBJ1-5; D is possibly TRBD1 (5 bases). Per the germline V gene, CDR1 is SGHTA and CDR2 is FQGNSA. Trimming took off 1 base at V and 3 bases at J, with 13 bases between the two ends. The CDR3 length is 16 residues. The CDR3 loop reads CASSLVGGVNNQPQHF. As DNA, the CDR3 is TGTGCCAGCAGCTTAGTCGGGGGAGTAAACAATCAGCCCCAGCATTTT. Drawing the rest from reference TRBV7-2 and TRBJ1-5, the complete variable domain is GAGVSQSPSNKVTEKGKDVELRCDPISGHTALYWYRQSLGQGLEFLIYFQGNSAPDKSGLPSDRFSAERTGGSVSTLTIQRTQQEDSAVYLCASSLVGGVNNQPQHFGDGTRLSIL.

The chain is built from TRBV5-1 and TRBJ2-1; weak D call: TRBD1 (5 bases). From germline, CDR1 is SGHRS and CDR2 YFSETQ. Trimming left V 4 bases short and J 4 bases short, with 15 bases between. The CDR3 consists of 15 residues. The CDR3 here is CASSGDLGLYNEQFF. The CDR3 region has the DNA TGCGCCAGCAGCGGCGACTTGGGGCTATACAATGAGCAGTTCTTC.

CDR3 residues: CSARDGQGTGNQPQHF. The CDR3 DNA reads as TGCAGTGCTAGAGATGGTCAGGGGACCGGCAATCAGCCCCAGCATTTT. The chain links TRBV20-1 to TRBJ1-5, with a tentative D call TRBD1 (6 bases). Trimming stripped 0 bases from V and 2 bases from J, with 14 bases between. There are 16 residues in the CDR3. CDR1 is DFQATT and CDR2 is SNEGSKA in the germline V gene (reference sequence).